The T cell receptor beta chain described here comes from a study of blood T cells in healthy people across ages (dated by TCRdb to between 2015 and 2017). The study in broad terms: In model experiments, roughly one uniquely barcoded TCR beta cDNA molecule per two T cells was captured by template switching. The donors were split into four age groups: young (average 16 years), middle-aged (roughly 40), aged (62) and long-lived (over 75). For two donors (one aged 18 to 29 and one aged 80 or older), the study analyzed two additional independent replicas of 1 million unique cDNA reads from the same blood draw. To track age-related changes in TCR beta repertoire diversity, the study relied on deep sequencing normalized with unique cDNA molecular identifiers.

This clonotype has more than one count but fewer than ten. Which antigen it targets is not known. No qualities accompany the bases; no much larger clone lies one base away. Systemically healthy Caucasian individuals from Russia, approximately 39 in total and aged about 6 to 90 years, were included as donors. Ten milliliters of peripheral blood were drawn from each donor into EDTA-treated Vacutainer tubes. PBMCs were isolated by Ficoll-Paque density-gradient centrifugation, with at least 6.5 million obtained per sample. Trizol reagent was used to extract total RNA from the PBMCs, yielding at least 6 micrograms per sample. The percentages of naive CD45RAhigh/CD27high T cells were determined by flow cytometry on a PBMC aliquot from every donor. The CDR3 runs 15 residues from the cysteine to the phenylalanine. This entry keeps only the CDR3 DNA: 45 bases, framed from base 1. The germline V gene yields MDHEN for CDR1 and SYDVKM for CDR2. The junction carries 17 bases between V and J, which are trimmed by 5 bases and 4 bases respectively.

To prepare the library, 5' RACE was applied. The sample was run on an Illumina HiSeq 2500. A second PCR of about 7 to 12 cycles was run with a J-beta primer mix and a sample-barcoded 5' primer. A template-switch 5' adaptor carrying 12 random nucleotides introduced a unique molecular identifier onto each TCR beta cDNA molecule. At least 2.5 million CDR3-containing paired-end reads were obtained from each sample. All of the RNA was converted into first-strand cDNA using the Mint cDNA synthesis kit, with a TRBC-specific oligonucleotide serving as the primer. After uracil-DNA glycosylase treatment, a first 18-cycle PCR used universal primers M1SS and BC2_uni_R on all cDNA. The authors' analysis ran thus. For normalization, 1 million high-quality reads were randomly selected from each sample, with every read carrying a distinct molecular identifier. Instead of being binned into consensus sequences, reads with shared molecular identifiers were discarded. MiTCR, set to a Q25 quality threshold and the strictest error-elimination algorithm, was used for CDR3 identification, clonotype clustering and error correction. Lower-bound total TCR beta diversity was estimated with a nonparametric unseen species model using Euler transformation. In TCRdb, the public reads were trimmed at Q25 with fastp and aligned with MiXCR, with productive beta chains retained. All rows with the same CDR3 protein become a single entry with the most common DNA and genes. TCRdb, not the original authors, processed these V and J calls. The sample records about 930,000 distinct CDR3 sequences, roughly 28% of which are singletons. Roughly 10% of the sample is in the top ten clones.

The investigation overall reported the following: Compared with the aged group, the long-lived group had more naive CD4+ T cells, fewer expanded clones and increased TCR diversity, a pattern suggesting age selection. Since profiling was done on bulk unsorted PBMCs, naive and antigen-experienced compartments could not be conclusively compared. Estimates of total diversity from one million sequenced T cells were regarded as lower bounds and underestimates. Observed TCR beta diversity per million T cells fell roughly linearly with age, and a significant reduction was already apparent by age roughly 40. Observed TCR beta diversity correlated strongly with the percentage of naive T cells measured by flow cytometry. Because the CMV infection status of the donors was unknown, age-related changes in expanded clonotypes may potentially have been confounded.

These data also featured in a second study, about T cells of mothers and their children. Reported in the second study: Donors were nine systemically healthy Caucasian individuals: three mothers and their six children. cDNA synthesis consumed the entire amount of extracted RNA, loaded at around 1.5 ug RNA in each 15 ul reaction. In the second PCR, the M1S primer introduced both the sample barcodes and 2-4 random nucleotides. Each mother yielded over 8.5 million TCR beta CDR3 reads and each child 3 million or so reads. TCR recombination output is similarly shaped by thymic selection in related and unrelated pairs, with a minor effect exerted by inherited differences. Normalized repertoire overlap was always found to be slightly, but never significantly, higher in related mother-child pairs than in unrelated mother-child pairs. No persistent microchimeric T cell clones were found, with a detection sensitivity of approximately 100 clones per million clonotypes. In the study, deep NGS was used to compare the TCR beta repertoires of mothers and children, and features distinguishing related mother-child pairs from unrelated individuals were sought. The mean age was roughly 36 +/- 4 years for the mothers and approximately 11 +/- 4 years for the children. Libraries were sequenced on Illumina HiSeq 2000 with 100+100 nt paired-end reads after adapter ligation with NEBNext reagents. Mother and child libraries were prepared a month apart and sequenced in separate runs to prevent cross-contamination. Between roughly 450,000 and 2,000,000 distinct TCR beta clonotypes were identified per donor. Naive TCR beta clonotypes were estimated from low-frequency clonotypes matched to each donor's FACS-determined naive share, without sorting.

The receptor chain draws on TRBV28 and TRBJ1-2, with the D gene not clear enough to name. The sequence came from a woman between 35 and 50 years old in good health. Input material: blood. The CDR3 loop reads CASSPLGRKVYGYTF. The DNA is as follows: TGTGCCAGCAGTCCCCTAGGACGGAAAGTCTATGGCTACACCTTC.